Sequencing of this T cell receptor (beta chain) was carried out in a study of T cell repertoires in cytomegalovirus infection. Whole-study findings and limits: In two of eight donors, the top clonotype was HLA-C-restricted CMV-specific.

V lost 3 bases to trimming and J lost 8 bases, with 13 bases between them. CDR1 is LNHDA, CDR2 SQIVND, per germline (reference sequence). The CDR3 extends over 13 amino acids. From the reads, TCRdb called clonotypes with MiXCR, one entry per CDR3 protein. The sample includes roughly 500,000 distinct CDR3 sequences, 40% to 50% of them seen just once. For this clonotype: The antigen is undetermined.

Sample: cultured PBMCs, taken from culture after CMV antigen stimulation. This receptor was taken from a human donor in good health (CMV status not recorded). Some clones in this sample may be carry-over from other donors' samples. The V call is TRBV19, the J call TRBJ1-2; D is uncertain. The CDR3, as DNA: TGTGCCAGTAGTATCGACGCTTACTGGGGCTACACCTTC. It yields the protein CASSIDAYWGYTF.